A selection of T cell receptor beta chains follows, all from one sample in a study of CD8 T cells in ankylosing spondylitis. MiXCR, run by TCRdb on the 5' RACE reads, gives a single entry per CDR3 protein. The table records under 250,000 distinct CDR3 sequences, 10% of them present only once. The sequencing input was blood, either unsorted or a sorted T cell fraction (not recorded which). These receptors were collected from a male donor with ankylosing spondylitis or in good health (not recorded which). Both conserved end residues are trimmed from each CDR3.

v_gene,CDR3aa
TRBV5-1,ASSPAAVFYNEQF
TRBV5-1,ASSLQAGGPYEQY
TRBV7-2,ASSLRGLTRGLGSDNPYEQY
TRBV20-1,SALKTRGPYNEQF
TRBV7-8,ASSLSGQGDSNQPQH
TRBV20-1,SADGALNEQF
TRBV25-1,ASSEDRAGDEAF
TRBV6-5,ASSYSGPGQPYEQY
TRBV5-1,ASSLGTAKNIQY
TRBV6-6,ASSYSDSPLH
TRBV13,ASSFQAIPNEQF
TRBV5-1,ASSPGTGSRTDTQY
TRBV19,ATKGLVDPDEQY
TRBV21-1,ASSKDTKGTQY
TRBV4-1,ASSQDLDRAQTMNTEAF
TRBV5-6,ASSQGQRMGGYT
TRBV19,ASSMKSGGPLGNEQF
TRBV7-2,ASSPQQGVSYEQY
TRBV25-1,ASHGKEGSYNEQF
TRBV4-2,ASSRGLAGAYEQY
TRBV20-1,SARERTDLAKNIQY
TRBV3-1,ASSARPRGDYNEQF
TRBV6-2/TRBV6-3,AGSTRPGSGANVLT
TRBV10-3,AIRGDGELF
TRBV6-1,ASSDRGLAGIQGY
TRBV5-6,ASSQGTGEQY
TRBV18,ASSPREFDGYT
TRBV25-1,ASSGDRAQQY
TRBV7-2,ASSLLPTYEQY
TRBV6-1,ASSGALAGGYEQF
TRBV15,ATSRGQGYTQEQF
TRBV5-6,ARGPGTGIDTQY
TRBV3-1,ASSQVQYEQY
TRBV6-5,ASSYDGMGLNTEAF
TRBV10-3,AITTGANTGELF
TRBV10-3,AIMDKTGGGGYT
TRBV21-1,AGDRGETQY
TRBV6-2/TRBV6-3,ASSYLDGSYEQY
TRBV7-2,ASSPASSGYEQY
TRBV5-4,ASSLRRGGTEAF
TRBV4-1,ASSPLAGGPEEQF
TRBV10-1,ASSPWGSGNFLRSGNEQF
TRBV20-1,SAHRRAGGYT
TRBV12-3/TRBV12-4,ASSLGTGDRNQPQH
TRBV5-1,ASSNDRGGNHEQF
TRBV12-3/TRBV12-4,ASGGDSGNTIY
TRBV12-5,ASGFGTDRSDEQF
TRBV30,AWRDRGPSEQY
TRBV12-3/TRBV12-4,ASSPERGIYYGYT
TRBV28,ASSSDRVGGYT
TRBV30,AWSPGQTITDTQY
TRBV30,AWSVTRTSGAIDTQY
TRBV12-3/TRBV12-4,ASSSSDRKY
TRBV6-1,ASSEWVEAF